The source of this TCR beta chain is a study of tumor and adjacent non-tumor tissue in lung cancer. The wider study: Patients comprised approximately eleven adenocarcinoma, a couple of squamous cell carcinoma and 1 small cell lung cancer. Study observations and caveats: Shorter survival was associated with higher TCR diversity in tumors.

Per germline, CDR1 MNHEY and CDR2 SVGAGI. The CDR3 is 16 residues long. Trimming cost V 5 bases and J 0 bases, with 14 bases left between them. The library came from three nested PCR rounds adapted from ARM-PCR protocols. TCRdb reprocessed the multiplex PCR reads with MiXCR, giving one entry per CDR3 protein. The table has 65,000 to 90,000 distinct CDR3 sequences, around 70% seen once. This sample's RNA came from whole unsorted tissue. There are many counts of this clonotype. Its antigen is unidentified. This chain links TRBV6-5 with TRBJ1-3; D might be TRBD1 (6 bases). This TCR derives from a woman in her seventies with non-small cell lung cancer. Sequenced sample: lung tumor tissue. CDR3 DNA: TGTGCCAGCAGTCCATCCCCGGACAGCTCTGGAAACACCATATATTTT. Encoded protein: CASSPSPDSSGNTIYF.